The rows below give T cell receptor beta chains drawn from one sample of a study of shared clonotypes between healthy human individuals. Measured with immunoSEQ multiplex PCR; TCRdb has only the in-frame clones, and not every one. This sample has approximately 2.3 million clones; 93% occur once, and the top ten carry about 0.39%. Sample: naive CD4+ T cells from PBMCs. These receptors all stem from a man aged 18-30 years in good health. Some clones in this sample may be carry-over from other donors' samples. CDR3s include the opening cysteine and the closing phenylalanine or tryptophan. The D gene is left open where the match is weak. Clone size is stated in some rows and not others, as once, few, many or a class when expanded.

CDR3: CASSRSGEGANVLTF
DNA: TGTGCCAGCAGTCGTTCAGGGGAGGGGGCCAACGTCCTGACTTTC
V: TRBV28
D: .
J: TRBJ2-6
size: .

CDR3: CASSGLAGEWETQYF
DNA: TGTGCCAGCAGCGGACTAGCGGGAGAATGGGAGACCCAGTACTTC
V: TRBV2
D: TRBD2
J: TRBJ2-5
size: once

CDR3: CASSVRDEQYF
DNA: TGTGCCAGCAGTGTGCGGGACGAGCAGTACTTC
V: TRBV2
D: .
J: TRBJ2-7
size: .

CDR3: CASSEETPRLRGYEQYF
DNA: TGTGCCAGCAGCGAAGAAACCCCGAGGCTTAGGGGGTACGAGCAGTACTTC
V: TRBV2
D: .
J: TRBJ2-7
size: .

CDR3: CASSISPSYYGYTF
DNA: TGTGCCAGTAGTATTTCGCCCAGCTACTATGGCTACACCTTC
V: TRBV19
D: .
J: TRBJ1-2
size: few

CDR3: CASSQVGRGMNTEAFF
DNA: TGTGCCAGCAGCCAAGTCGGCAGGGGTATGAACACTGAAGCTTTCTTT
V: TRBV14
D: .
J: TRBJ1-1
size: .

CDR3: CASNTPGQDRNQPQHF
DNA: TGTGCCAGTAACACCCCGGGACAGGATCGCAATCAGCCCCAGCATTTT
V: TRBV19
D: TRBD1
J: TRBJ1-5
size: .

CDR3: CASGLTTYNEQFF
DNA: TGTGCCAGTGGCCTGACTACCTACAATGAGCAGTTCTTC
V: TRBV19
D: .
J: TRBJ2-1
size: .

CDR3: CASSPGQGTRYTEAFF
DNA: TGTGCCAGCAGCCCCGGACAGGGGACCCGTTACACTGAAGCTTTCTTT
V: TRBV5-5
D: TRBD1
J: TRBJ1-1
size: .

CDR3: CAISEHREQAEQFF
DNA: TGTGCCATCAGTGAGCACAGGGAACAGGCTGAGCAGTTCTTC
V: TRBV10-3
D: .
J: TRBJ2-1
size: .

CDR3: CSAPRAGYTF
DNA: TGCAGTGCTCCCAGGGCTGGCTACACCTTC
V: TRBV20-1
D: .
J: TRBJ1-2
size: .

CDR3: CASSLLGRVNQPQHF
DNA: TGTGCCAGCAGTTTACTGGGACGGGTCAATCAGCCCCAGCATTTT
V: TRBV28
D: .
J: TRBJ1-5
size: .

CDR3: CASRAAGTGVLEQYF
DNA: TGCGCCAGCAGAGCCGCCGGGACGGGTGTCTTAGAGCAGTACTTC
V: TRBV5-1
D: .
J: TRBJ2-7
size: .

CDR3: CASSGVDLTEQYF
DNA: TGTGCCAGCAGTGGGGTGGACTTAACCGAGCAGTACTTC
V: TRBV6-1
D: .
J: TRBJ2-7
size: .

CDR3: CASSPQANTEAFF
DNA: TGTGCCAGCAGCCCTCAGGCGAACACTGAAGCTTTCTTT
V: TRBV21-1
D: .
J: TRBJ1-1
size: .

CDR3: CASSFYDEQYF
DNA: TGTGCCAGCAGTTTTTACGACGAGCAGTACTTC
V: TRBV28
D: .
J: TRBJ2-7
size: .

CDR3: CASRTGDTEAFF
DNA: TGTGCCAGTAGAACAGGGGATACTGAAGCTTTCTTT
V: TRBV19
D: TRBD1
J: TRBJ1-1
size: .

CDR3: CASSLTGGYEQYF
DNA: TGCGCCAGCAGCTTGACAGGGGGCTACGAGCAGTACTTC
V: TRBV5-1
D: TRBD1
J: TRBJ2-7
size: .

CDR3: CASSIQQGANTEAFF
DNA: TGTGCCAGCAGTATACAACAGGGGGCGAACACTGAAGCTTTCTTT
V: TRBV6-1
D: TRBD1
J: TRBJ1-1
size: once

CDR3: CASSPSSGSSYEQYF
DNA: TGTGCCAGCAGCCCATCTAGCGGGAGCTCCTACGAGCAGTACTTC
V: TRBV7-9
D: TRBD2
J: TRBJ2-7
size: .

CDR3: CASSFDRLVNNEQFF
DNA: TGCGCCAGCAGCTTCGACAGGTTGGTTAACAATGAGCAGTTCTTC
V: TRBV5-1
D: .
J: TRBJ2-1
size: .

CDR3: CASSSSWGSGEKLFF
DNA: TGTGCCAGCAGTTCCTCATGGGGGTCAGGTGAAAAACTGTTTTTT
V: TRBV27
D: .
J: TRBJ1-4
size: .

CDR3: CASSYLIPGTGPTTSFSGANVLTF
DNA: TGTGCCAGCAGCTACCTCATTCCCGGGACAGGACCCACCACGTCTTTTTCTGGGGCCAACGTCCTGACTTTC
V: TRBV13
D: TRBD1
J: TRBJ2-6
size: .

CDR3: CASSSLLGGVTDTQYF
DNA: TGTGCCAGCAGTTCCCTCCTAGGGGGCGTTACGGATACGCAGTATTTT
V: TRBV28
D: TRBD1
J: TRBJ2-3
size: .

CDR3: CASSSLDFNEQFF
DNA: TGTGCCAGCAGCTCTTTAGACTTCAATGAGCAGTTCTTC
V: TRBV7-6
D: .
J: TRBJ2-1
size: .

CDR3: CASSLNPGANVLTF
DNA: TGCGCCAGCAGCTTAAACCCCGGGGCCAACGTCCTGACTTTC
V: TRBV5-1
D: .
J: TRBJ2-6
size: .

CDR3: CASSLVGTSPGGTQYF
DNA: TGTGCCAGCAGCTTAGTGGGGACTTCCCCCGGGGGGACCCAGTACTTC
V: TRBV11-2
D: .
J: TRBJ2-5
size: .

CDR3: CASMYSGSYNEQFF
DNA: TGTGCCAGCATGTACTCCGGGAGCTACAATGAGCAGTTCTTC
V: TRBV6-5
D: .
J: TRBJ2-1
size: .

CDR3: CASLQGSGNTIYF
DNA: TGTGCCAGCCTCCAGGGTTCTGGAAACACCATATATTTT
V: TRBV18
D: .
J: TRBJ1-3
size: few

CDR3: CASSSLQGIEETQYF
DNA: TGTGCCAGCAGTTCACTACAGGGAATCGAAGAGACCCAGTACTTC
V: TRBV25-1
D: .
J: TRBJ2-5
size: .

CDR3: CSGTWRISGTEAFF
DNA: TGCAGCGGCACCTGGCGGATCTCGGGCACTGAAGCTTTCTTT
V: TRBV29-1
D: .
J: TRBJ1-1
size: .

CDR3: CASSANPLAGSYNEQFF
DNA: TGCGCCAGCAGCGCGAACCCCCTAGCGGGGTCCTACAATGAGCAGTTCTTC
V: TRBV5-1
D: TRBD2
J: TRBJ2-1
size: .

CDR3: CASSHGRKSSYNEQFF
DNA: TGCGCCAGCAGCCACGGTAGGAAGAGCTCCTACAATGAGCAGTTCTTC
V: TRBV4-1
D: .
J: TRBJ2-1
size: .

CDR3: CASSLGQAGGLTEAFF
DNA: TGCGCCAGCAGCTTGGGTCAGGCCGGGGGTCTCACTGAAGCTTTCTTT
V: TRBV5-1
D: .
J: TRBJ1-1
size: .

CDR3: CASSFRVGSRGAFF
DNA: TGTGCCAGCAGCTTCCGCGTAGGGTCTCGGGGAGCTTTCTTT
V: TRBV7-2
D: .
J: TRBJ1-1
size: .

CDR3: CASSRRQGGYTF
DNA: TGTGCCAGCAGTCGGCGGCAGGGTGGCTACACCTTC
V: TRBV6-5
D: .
J: TRBJ1-2
size: .

CDR3: CASSPGVGPYEQYF
DNA: TGTGCCAGCAGCCCCGGGGTGGGCCCCTACGAGCAGTACTTC
V: TRBV5-6
D: .
J: TRBJ2-7
size: once

CDR3: CASSGLAGGLGEQYF
DNA: TGTGCCAGCAGCGGACTAGCGGGAGGGTTGGGGGAGCAGTACTTC
V: TRBV6-1
D: TRBD2
J: TRBJ2-7
size: .

CDR3: CAISDSSYEQYF
DNA: TGTGCCATCTCAGACAGTTCCTACGAGCAGTACTTC
V: TRBV6-1
D: .
J: TRBJ2-7
size: .

CDR3: CASSLIGSGNTIYF
DNA: TGTGCCAGCAGTTTAATTGGAAGTGGAAACACCATATATTTT
V: TRBV28
D: .
J: TRBJ1-3
size: .

CDR3: CSVEEVLGSEKLFF
DNA: TGCAGCGTTGAAGAGGTACTAGGATCTGAAAAACTGTTTTTT
V: TRBV29-1
D: .
J: TRBJ1-4
size: .